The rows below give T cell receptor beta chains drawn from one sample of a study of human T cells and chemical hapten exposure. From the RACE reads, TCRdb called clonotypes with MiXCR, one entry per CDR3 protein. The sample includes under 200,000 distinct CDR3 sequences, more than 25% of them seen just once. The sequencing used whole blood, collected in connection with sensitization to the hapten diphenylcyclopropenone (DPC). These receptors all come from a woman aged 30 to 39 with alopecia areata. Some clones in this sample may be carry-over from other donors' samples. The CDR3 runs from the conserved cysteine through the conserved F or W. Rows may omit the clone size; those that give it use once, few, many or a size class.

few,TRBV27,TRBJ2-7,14,CASSLSGRPHEQYF
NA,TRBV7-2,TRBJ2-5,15,CASSFVSDRAETQYF
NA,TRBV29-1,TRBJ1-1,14,CSGAGAHRNTEAFF
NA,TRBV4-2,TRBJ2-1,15,CASSQVSGSNNEQFF
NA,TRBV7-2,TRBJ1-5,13,CASSLGTGRVWHF
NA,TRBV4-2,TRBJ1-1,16,CASSRPPGTVNTEAFF
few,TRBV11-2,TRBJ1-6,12,CASSLDNSPLHF
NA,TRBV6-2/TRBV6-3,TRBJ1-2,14,CASSSPLESYGYTF
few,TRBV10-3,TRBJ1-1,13,CAIKNSQNTEAFF
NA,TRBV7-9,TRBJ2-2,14,CASRSGIHLLELFF
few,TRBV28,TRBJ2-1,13,CASSWGQSGEQFF
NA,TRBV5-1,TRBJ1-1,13,CASSRGQSSEAFF
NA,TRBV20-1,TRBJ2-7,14,CSAGASGSYYEQYF
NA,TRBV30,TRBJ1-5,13,CAWSPGRDQPQHF
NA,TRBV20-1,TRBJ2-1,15,CSASGAGVSYNEQFF